The 18 T cell receptor beta chains reported below all come from one sample, sequenced in a study of response to subunit inactivated influenza vaccine. TCRdb redid the calling of the RT-PCR reads with MiXCR, one entry per CDR3 protein. This sample has about 620,000 distinct CDR3 sequences, with 12% found just once. The material sequenced was PBMCs from blood, taken on the day of vaccination. The origin of the receptors is a man between 45 and 60 years old who received an inactivated influenza vaccine.

This clonotype was counted between two and nine times. V is TRBV29-1 and J is TRBJ2-7; D may be TRBD2 (6 bases). The CDR3 sequence is 14 residues long. Trimming removed 2 bases at V and 0 bases at J, with 11 bases between. The germline CDR1 and CDR2 sequences are SQVTM and ANQGSEA. The CDR3 here is CSVESAGSSYEQYF. DNA for the CDR3: TGCAGCGTTGAATCGGCGGGGAGCTCCTACGAGCAGTACTTC.

This clonotype was detected only a few times. The chain employs TRBV12-3 or TRBV12-4 and TRBJ2-7; D unclear. V was clipped by 5 bases and J by 7 bases, with 9 bases between them. CDR3 size: 11 residues. The CDR3 DNA sequence: TGTGCCAGCAGTGGCCGCTGGGAGCAGTACTTC. This translates into CASSGRWEQYF.

Ten or more counts support this clonotype. The rearrangement joins TRBV5-6 to TRBJ2-7; possible D gene TRBD1, 7 bases. Germline CDR1 reads SGHDT; CDR2 reads YYEEEE. This CDR3 region has 15 residues. Trimming removed 0 bases from V and 4 bases from J, with 14 bases in between. In DNA form, the CDR3 reads TGTGCCAGCAGCTTGGACAGGGGAGGTCGGTACGAGCAGTACTTC. Translated, it gives CASSLDRGGRYEQYF.

Of note for this clonotype: This sequence may be a read error, since a much larger clone differs from it by one base. The chain links TRBV18 to TRBJ2-7; possible D gene TRBD1, 6 bases. Germline-derived CDR1 and CDR2 are KGHSH and LQKENI. CDR3 length: 13 amino acids. In DNA, the CDR3 is TGTGCCAGCTCACCCGGACAGACCTACGAGCAGCACTTC. Translation gives CASSPGQTYEQHF.

The J gene is TRBJ2-3, the V gene TRBV5-4; the match to TRBD2 covers 9 bases. Germline values: CDR1 SGHNT, CDR2 YYREEE (reference sequence). This CDR3 spans 16 amino acids. The V segment lost 0 bases and the J segment 3 bases; nucleotides outside the gene matches: 5. The CDR3 is CASSLGGGAITDTQYF. In nucleotides, the CDR3 is TGTGCCAGCAGCTTGGGCGGGGGGGCCATAACAGATACGCAGTATTTT.

This chain joins TRBV12-3 or TRBV12-4 and TRBJ2-7, with D perhaps matching TRBD1 or TRBD2 (5 bases each). V was trimmed by 5 bases and J by 11 bases, leaving 16 bases between them. CDR3 length: 12 amino acids. CDR3 amino acids: CASSPSGGMEYF. CDR3 sequence (DNA): TGTGCCAGCAGTCCGAGTGGGGGTATGGAGTACTTC.

A few counts support this clonotype. The chain recombines TRBV6-5 with TRBJ1-2; D gene uncertain. V was pared by 8 bases and J by 3 bases, with 10 bases between. CDR1 is MNHEY and CDR2 is SVGAGI in the germline V gene. The CDR3 has 12 amino acids. The DNA of the CDR3 is TGTGCCAGCGGAGGCCGGGACTATGGCTACACCTTC. The encoded protein is CASGGRDYGYTF.

This clonotype came up a few times. CDR3 protein: CSARDDRAATDTQYF. The CDR3 DNA sequence: TGCAGTGCTAGAGACGACAGAGCAGCCACAGATACGCAGTATTTT. The chain joins TRBV20-1 to TRBJ2-3, with TRBD1 as a possible D gene (5 bases). Trimming cost V 0 bases and J 2 bases, with 12 bases left between them. The CDR3 length is 15 residues. Germline loops: CDR1 DFQATT, CDR2 SNEGSKA (reference sequence).

This chain connects TRBV25-1 to TRBJ1-5; D remains ambiguous. Germline V lookup: CDR1 MGHDK, CDR2 SYGVNS. Trimming cost V 3 bases and J 4 bases, with 13 bases left between them. The CDR3 has 15 residues. The CDR3 here is CASSESVHGNQPQHF. The CDR3 nucleotides are TGTGCCAGCAGTGAGTCCGTTCATGGGAATCAGCCCCAGCATTTT.

CDR3 protein: CAISESVTGGQPQHF. The DNA for the CDR3 is TGTGCCATCAGTGAGTCTGTGACAGGGGGACAGCCCCAGCATTTT. The V and J genes are TRBV10-3 and TRBJ1-5, with TRBD1 matching over 9 bases. The V and J ends lost 0 bases and 7 bases, in that order; junction bases with no gene match: 4. This CDR3 spans 15 amino acids. In germline, CDR1 is ENHRY, CDR2 SYGVKD.

The CDR3, as DNA: TGTGCCAGCAGCTTAACCGATCGCAATCCCACCTCTAATTCACCCCTCCACTTT. Translated: CASSLTDRNPTSNSPLHF. The rearrangement links TRBV11-2 to TRBJ1-6; the D is unclear. Trimming removed 2 bases from V and 6 bases from J, with 20 bases in between. The germline CDR1 and CDR2 sequences are SGHAT and FQNNGV. This CDR3 region has 18 residues.

The table lists this clonotype with a few counts. The genes are TRBV7-2 and TRBJ2-7, with a tentative D call TRBD1 (6 bases). Between the trimmed V and J ends, which lost 7 bases and 3 bases, there was a span of 16 bases. The CDR3 consists of 14 residues. Germline V lookup: CDR1 SGHTA, CDR2 FQGNSA. The chain's CDR3 is CASNKGGFDYEQYF. DNA for the CDR3: TGTGCCAGCAACAAAGGGGGTTTCGACTACGAGCAGTACTTC. Combining the CDR3 with reference TRBV7-2 and TRBJ2-7 gives the whole variable domain GAGVSQSPSNKVTEKGKDVELRCDPISGHTALYWYRQSLGQGLEFLIYFQGNSAPDKSGLPSDRFSAERTGGSVSTLTIQRTQQEDSAVYLCASNKGGFDYEQYFGPGTRLTVT.

The sample holds many counts of this clonotype. In DNA form, the CDR3 reads TGCAGTGCTAGAGAACCCTCTAGTATCCCCGCGTACTGGAGGCAGTACTTC. This gives the protein CSAREPSSIPAYWRQYF. J is TRBJ2-7 and V is TRBV20-1; no firm D call. V lost 0 bases and J lost 9, with 27 bases in between. The CDR3 consists of 17 residues. Germline values: CDR1 DFQATT, CDR2 SNEGSKA (reference sequence).

The V call is TRBV4-3, the J call TRBJ2-3, with TRBD2 as a possible D gene (6 bases). This CDR3 has 15 residues. V was cut by 1 base and J by 0 bases, with 8 bases left in between. Germline V lookup: CDR1 LGHNA, CDR2 YSLEER. Here the CDR3 reads CASSQGRGSTDTQYF. CDR3 nucleotides: TGCGCCAGCAGCCAAGGCCGGGGGAGCACAGATACGCAGTATTTT.

This clonotype was observed a handful of times. This chain links TRBV28 with TRBJ2-1; maybe TRBD1 (6 bases). The germline CDR1 and CDR2 sequences are MDHEN and SYDVKM. The CDR3 contains 16 residues. V lost 3 bases and J 2 bases, leaving 14 bases between the germline ends. CDR3 nucleotides: TGTGCCAGCAGTTTGTCAGGGGCGAGCCCCTACAATGAGCAGTTCTTC. Its protein is CASSLSGASPYNEQFF.

The chain employs TRBV7-3 and TRBJ2-7, with 7 bases aligning to TRBD2. J lost 0 bases, V lost 5 bases, and 7 bases had no gene match. Germline lookup yields CDR1 SGHTA and CDR2 FQGTGA. CDR3 length: 15 amino acids. CDR3 loop: CASSPAGDGSYEQYF. The CDR3 DNA reads as TGTGCCAGCAGCCCGGCGGGGGACGGCTCCTACGAGCAGTACTTC.

J is TRBJ2-7 and V is TRBV20-1; 14 bases line up with TRBD2. The CDR3 covers 16 residues. CDR1 DFQATT and CDR2 SNEGSKA come from the germline V gene (reference sequence). V lost 8 bases, J lost 5 bases, and 14 bases stayed unmatched. CDR3 in amino acids: CSYSGGTSGRTDEQYF. Here the CDR3 DNA reads TGCAGTTACTCCGGGGGGACTAGCGGGAGAACGGACGAGCAGTACTTC.

This clonotype was found many times. The chain uses TRBV27 and TRBJ1-1; 7 nucleotides agree with TRBD1. V gave up 5 bases and J gave up 0 bases; unmatched junction bases: 3. Germline V lookup: CDR1 MNHEY, CDR2 SMNVEV (reference sequence). The CDR3 totals 14 residues. CDR3 bases: TGTGCCAGCAGTACGGGACAGATGAACACTGAAGCTTTCTTT. It yields the protein CASSTGQMNTEAFF.